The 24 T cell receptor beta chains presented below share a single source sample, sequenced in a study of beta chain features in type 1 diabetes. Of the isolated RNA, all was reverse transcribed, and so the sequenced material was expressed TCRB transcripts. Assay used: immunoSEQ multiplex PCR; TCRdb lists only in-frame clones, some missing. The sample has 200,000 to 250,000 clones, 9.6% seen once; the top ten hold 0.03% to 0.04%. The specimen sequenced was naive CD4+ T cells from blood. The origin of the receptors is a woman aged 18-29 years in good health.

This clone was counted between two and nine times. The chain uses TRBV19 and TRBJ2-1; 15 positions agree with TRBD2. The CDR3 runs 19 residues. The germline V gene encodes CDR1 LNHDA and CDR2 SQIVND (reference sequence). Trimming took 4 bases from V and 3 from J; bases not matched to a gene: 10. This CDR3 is CASSTRGTSGRRYYNEQFF. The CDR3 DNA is TGTGCCAGTAGTACACGAGGGACTAGCGGGAGGAGGTACTACAATGAGCAGTTCTTC. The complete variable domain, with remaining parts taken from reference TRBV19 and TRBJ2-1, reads DGGITQSPKYLFRKEGQNVTLSCEQNLNHDAMYWYRQDPGQGLRLIYYSQIVNDFQKGDIAEGYSVSREKKESFPLTVTSAQKNPTAFYLCASSTRGTSGRRYYNEQFFGPGTRLTVL.

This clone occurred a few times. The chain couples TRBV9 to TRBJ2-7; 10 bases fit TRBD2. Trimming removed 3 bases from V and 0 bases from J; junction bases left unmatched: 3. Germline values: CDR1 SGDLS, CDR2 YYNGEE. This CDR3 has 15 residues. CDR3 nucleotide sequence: TGTGCCAGCAGCGCTAGCGGGAGTAGCTCCTACGAGCAGTACTTC. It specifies CASSASGSSSYEQYF. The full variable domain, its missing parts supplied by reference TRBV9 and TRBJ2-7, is DSGVTQTPKHLITATGQRVTLRCSPRSGDLSVYWYQQSLDQGLQFLIQYYNGEERAKGNILERFSAQQFPDLHSELNLSSLELGDSALYFCASSASGSSSYEQYFGPGTRLTVT.

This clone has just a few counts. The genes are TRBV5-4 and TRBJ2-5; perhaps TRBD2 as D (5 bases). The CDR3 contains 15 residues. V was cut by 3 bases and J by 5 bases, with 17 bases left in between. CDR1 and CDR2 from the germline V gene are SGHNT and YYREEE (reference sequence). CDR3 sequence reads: CASSSPTGRGETQYF. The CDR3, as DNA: TGTGCCAGCAGCTCCCCGACCGGTCGCGGGGAGACCCAGTACTTC.

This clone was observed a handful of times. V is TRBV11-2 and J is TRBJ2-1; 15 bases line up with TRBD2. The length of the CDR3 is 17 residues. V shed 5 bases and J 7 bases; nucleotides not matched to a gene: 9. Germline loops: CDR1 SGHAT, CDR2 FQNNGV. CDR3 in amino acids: CASSPHGLAGGTNEQFF. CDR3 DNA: TGTGCCAGCAGCCCCCATGGACTAGCGGGAGGGACAAATGAGCAGTTCTTC.

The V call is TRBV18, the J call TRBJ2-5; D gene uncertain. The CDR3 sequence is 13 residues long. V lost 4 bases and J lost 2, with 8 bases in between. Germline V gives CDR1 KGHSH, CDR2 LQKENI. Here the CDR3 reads CASSLGRQETQYF. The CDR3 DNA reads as TGTGCCAGCTCACTTGGCAGACAAGAGACCCAGTACTTC.

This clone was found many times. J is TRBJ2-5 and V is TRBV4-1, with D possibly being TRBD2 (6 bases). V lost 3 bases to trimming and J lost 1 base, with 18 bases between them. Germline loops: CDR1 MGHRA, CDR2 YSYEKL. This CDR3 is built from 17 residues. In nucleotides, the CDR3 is TGCGCCAGCAGCCACGGAACTAGCAACCCCGCCCAAGAGACCCAGTACTTC. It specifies CASSHGTSNPAQETQYF.

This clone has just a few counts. The CDR3 loop reads CASSSLAGGQETQYF. Here the CDR3 DNA reads TGTGCCAGCAGCTCCCTAGCGGGGGGACAAGAGACCCAGTACTTC. The gene calls are TRBV11-2 and TRBJ2-5; 11 nucleotides align to TRBD2. Germline CDR1 SGHAT, CDR2 FQNNGV. This CDR3 contains 15 residues. Germline trimming cut 4 bases from V and 2 bases from J; bases unmatched to any gene: 3.

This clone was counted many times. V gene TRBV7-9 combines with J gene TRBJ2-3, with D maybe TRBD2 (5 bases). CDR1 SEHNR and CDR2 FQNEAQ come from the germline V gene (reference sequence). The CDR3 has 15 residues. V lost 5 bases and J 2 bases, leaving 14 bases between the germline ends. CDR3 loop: CASSIGLALTDTQYF. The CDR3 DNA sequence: TGTGCCAGCAGCATTGGACTGGCCCTCACAGATACGCAGTATTTT.

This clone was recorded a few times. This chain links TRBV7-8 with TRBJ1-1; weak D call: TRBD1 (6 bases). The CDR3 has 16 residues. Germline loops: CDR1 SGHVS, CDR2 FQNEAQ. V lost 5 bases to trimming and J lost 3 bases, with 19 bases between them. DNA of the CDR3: TGTGCCAGCAGCCTCCGGACAGCTTCCATCTACACTGAAGCTTTCTTT. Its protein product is CASSLRTASIYTEAFF.

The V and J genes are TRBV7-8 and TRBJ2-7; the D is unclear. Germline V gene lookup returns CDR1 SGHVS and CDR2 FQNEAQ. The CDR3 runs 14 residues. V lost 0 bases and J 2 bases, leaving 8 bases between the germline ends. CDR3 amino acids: CASSLAPDPYEQYF. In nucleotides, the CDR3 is TGTGCCAGCAGCTTAGCTCCAGATCCCTACGAGCAGTACTTC. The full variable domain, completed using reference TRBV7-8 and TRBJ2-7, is GAGVSQSPRYKVAKRGQDVALRCDPISGHVSLFWYQQALGQGPEFLTYFQNEAQLDKSGLPSDRFFAERPEGSVSTLKIQRTQQEDSAVYLCASSLAPDPYEQYFGPGTRLTVT.

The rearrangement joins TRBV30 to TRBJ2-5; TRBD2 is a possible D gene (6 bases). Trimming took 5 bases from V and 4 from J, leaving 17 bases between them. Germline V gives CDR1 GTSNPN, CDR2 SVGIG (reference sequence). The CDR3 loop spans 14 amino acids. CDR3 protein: CAWARTRRAETQYF. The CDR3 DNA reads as TGTGCCTGGGCTAGGACCCGGAGGGCAGAGACCCAGTACTTC.

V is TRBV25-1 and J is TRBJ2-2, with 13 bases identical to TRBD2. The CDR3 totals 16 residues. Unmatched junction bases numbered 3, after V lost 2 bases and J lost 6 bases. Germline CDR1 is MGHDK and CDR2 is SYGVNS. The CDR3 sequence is CASSEPTSGRAGELFF. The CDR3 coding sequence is TGTGCCAGCAGTGAACCCACTAGCGGGAGGGCCGGGGAGCTGTTTTTT.

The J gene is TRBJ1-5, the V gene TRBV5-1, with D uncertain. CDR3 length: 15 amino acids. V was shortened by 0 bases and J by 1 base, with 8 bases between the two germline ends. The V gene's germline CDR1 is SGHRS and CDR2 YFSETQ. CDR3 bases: TGCGCCAGCAGCTTGGTGGGGAGCAGCAATCAGCCCCAGCATTTT. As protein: CASSLVGSSNQPQHF. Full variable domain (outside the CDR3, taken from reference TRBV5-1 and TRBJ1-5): KAGVTQTPRYLIKTRGQQVTLSCSPISGHRSVSWYQQTPGQGLQFLFEYFSETQRNKGNFPGRFSGRQFSNSRSEMNVSTLELGDSALYLCASSLVGSSNQPQHFGDGTRLSIL.

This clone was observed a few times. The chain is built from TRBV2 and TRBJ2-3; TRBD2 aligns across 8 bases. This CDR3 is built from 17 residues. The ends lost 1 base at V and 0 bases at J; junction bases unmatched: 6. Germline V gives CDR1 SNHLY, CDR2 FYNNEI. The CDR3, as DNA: TGTGCCAGCAGTGAAGGTCGGGGGGGAAAAAGCACAGATACGCAGTATTTT. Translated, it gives CASSEGRGGKSTDTQYF.

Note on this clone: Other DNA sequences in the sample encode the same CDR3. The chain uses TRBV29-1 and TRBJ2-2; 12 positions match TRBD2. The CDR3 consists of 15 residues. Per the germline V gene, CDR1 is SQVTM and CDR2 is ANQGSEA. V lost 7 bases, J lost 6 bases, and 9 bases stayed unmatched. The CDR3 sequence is CSAGTSGRLSGELFF. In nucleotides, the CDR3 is TGCAGCGCTGGAACTAGCGGGAGGTTATCCGGGGAGCTGTTTTTT.

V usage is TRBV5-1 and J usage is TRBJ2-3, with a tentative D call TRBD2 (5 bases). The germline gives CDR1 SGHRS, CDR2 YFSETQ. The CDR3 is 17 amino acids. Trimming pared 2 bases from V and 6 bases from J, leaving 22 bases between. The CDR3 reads CASSFPETRGMSDTQYF. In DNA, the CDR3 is TGCGCCAGCAGCTTCCCGGAAACTAGAGGGATGTCGGATACGCAGTATTTT.

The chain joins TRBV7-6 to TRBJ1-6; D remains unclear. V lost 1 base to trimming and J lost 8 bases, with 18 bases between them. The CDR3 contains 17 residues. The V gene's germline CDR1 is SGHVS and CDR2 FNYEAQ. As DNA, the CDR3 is TGTGCCAGCAGCTTAGGGAGGGCAAGGGAGCTACATTCACCCCTCCACTTT. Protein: CASSLGRARELHSPLHF.

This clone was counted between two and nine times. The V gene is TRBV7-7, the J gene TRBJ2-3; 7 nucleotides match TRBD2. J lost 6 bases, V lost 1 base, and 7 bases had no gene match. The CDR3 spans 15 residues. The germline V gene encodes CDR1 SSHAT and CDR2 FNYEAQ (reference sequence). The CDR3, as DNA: TGTGCCAGCAGCTTAGGGCGGGAGTCCGGGGATACGCAGTATTTT. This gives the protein CASSLGRESGDTQYF. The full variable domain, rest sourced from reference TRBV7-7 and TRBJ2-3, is GAGVSQSPRYKVTKRGQDVTLRCDPISSHATLYWYQQALGQGPEFLTYFNYEAQPDKSGLPSDRFSAERPEGSISTLTIQRTEQRDSAMYRCASSLGRESGDTQYFGPGTRLTVL.

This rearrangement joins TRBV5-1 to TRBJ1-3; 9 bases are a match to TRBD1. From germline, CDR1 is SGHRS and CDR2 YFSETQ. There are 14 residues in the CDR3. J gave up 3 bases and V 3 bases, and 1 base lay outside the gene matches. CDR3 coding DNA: TGCGCCAGCAGCTCGGGACAGGGTGGAAACACCATATATTTT. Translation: CASSSGQGGNTIYF.

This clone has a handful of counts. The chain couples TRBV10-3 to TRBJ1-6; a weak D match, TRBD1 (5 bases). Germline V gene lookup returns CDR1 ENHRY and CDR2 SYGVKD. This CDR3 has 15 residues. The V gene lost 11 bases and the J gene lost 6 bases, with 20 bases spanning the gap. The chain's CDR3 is CASTGGGPTNSPLHF. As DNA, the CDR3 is TGTGCCTCAACCGGGGGAGGACCAACTAATTCACCCCTCCACTTT.

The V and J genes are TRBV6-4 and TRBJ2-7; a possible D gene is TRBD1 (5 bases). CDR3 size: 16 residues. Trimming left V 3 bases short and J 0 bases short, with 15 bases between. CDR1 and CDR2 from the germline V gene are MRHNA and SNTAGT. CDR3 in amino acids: CASSDQRQTSSYEQYF. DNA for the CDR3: TGTGCCAGCAGTGATCAAAGACAGACCAGCTCCTACGAGCAGTACTTC.

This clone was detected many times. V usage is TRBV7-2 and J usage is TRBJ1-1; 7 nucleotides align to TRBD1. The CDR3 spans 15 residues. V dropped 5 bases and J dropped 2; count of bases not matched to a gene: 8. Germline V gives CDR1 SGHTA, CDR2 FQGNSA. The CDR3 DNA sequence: TGTGCCAGCAGCGCAACCGGGACAGCCAACACTGAAGCTTTCTTT. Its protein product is CASSATGTANTEAFF.

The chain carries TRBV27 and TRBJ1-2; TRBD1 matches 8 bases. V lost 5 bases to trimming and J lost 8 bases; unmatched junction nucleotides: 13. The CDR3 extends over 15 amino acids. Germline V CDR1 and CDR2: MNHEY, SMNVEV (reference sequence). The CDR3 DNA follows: TGTGCCAGCAGTCCTACCGGGACAGGATTGAAGGGCTACACCTTC. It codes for CASSPTGTGLKGYTF.

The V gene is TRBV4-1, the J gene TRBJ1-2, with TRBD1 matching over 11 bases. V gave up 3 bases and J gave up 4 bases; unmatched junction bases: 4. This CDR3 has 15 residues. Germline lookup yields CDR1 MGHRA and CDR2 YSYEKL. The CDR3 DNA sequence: TGCGCCAGCAGCCAGCTGGACAGGGGGCTCTATGGCTACACCTTC. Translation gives CASSQLDRGLYGYTF.